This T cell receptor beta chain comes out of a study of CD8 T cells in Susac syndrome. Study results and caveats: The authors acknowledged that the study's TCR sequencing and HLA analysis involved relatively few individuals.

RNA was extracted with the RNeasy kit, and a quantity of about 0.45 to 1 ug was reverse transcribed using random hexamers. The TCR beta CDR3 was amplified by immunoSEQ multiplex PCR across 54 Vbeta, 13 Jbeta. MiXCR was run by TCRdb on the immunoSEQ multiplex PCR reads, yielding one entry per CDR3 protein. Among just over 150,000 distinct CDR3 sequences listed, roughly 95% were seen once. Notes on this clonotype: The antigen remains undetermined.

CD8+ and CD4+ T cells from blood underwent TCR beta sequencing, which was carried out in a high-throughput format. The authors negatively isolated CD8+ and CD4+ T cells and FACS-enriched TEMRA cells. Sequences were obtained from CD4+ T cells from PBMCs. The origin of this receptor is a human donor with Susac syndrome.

The CDR3 DNA sequence: TGTGCCAGCAGCCCACGCGGGTCCCCCACAACTGAGCAGTTCTTC. Residues: CASSPRGSPTTEQFF. The rearrangement uses TRBV3-1 and TRBJ2-1; D is perhaps TRBD2 (5 bases). The CDR3 contains 15 residues. The germline CDR1 and CDR2 sequences are LGHDT and YNNKEL (reference sequence). V dropped 4 bases and J dropped 9 bases, with 19 bases sitting between them.